This T cell receptor beta chain was identified during a study of T cells after yellow fever vaccination. Study outcomes and limitations: Some clonotypes were seen in both the CD4 and the CD8 compartments. These made up a small share and likely arose from convergent recombination. Abundant bulk-population clonotypes could contaminate the FACS-sorted repertoires. Booster sampling recovered most clones from primary vaccination (roughly 96% CD4, 88% CD8).

CDR1 and CDR2 (germline): LGHNT, FRNRAP. J gave up 0 bases and V 4 bases, and 0 bases lay outside the gene matches. The CDR3 is 14 residues long. Regarding this clonotype: Its antigen is still unknown.

Conversion of TCR transcripts into cDNA relied on 5'RACE template switching, which added a universal primer site and UMIs. MiXCR was run by TCRdb on the 5' RACE reads, yielding one entry per CDR3 protein. The table lists a few hundred thousand distinct CDR3 sequences, around 4.1% of them singletons. This receptor was taken from a young man who received the YFV17D yellow fever vaccine. The chain has TRBV12-5 and TRBJ2-3, with 8 bases aligning to TRBD1. The sample in question was PBMCs, obtained 5 days after the yellow fever booster vaccination. CDR3 DNA sequence: TGTGCTAGTGGTTCAGGGGGCAGCACAGATACGCAGTATTTT. It yields the protein CASGSGGSTDTQYF. The variable domain in full, with the rest retrieved from reference TRBV12-5 and TRBJ2-3, is DARVTQTPRHKVTEMGQEVTMRCQPILGHNTVFWYRQTMMQGLELLAYFRNRAPLDDSGMPKDRFSAEMPDATLATLKIQPSEPRDSAVYFCASGSGGSTDTQYFGPGTRLTVL.